The sequence of this T cell receptor (beta chain) was determined in a study of blood T cells in healthy people across ages. They isolated at least 7 million PBMCs from each sample. For the second PCR, which ran for roughly 7 to 11 cycles, a sample-barcoded 5' primer and a J-beta primer mix were used. TCRdb processed the 5' RACE reads anew with MiXCR; each CDR3 protein has one entry. The sample lists roughly 700,000 distinct CDR3 sequences, around 25% occurring once. This sample also appeared in a second study, on T cells of mothers and their children. From that second work: For each mother, over 9.5 million TCR beta CDR3 reads were obtained, and for each child, a few million. Pairs that are related and pairs that are unrelated have TCR recombination output shaped similarly by thymic selection.

The origin of this receptor is a boy aged 5 to 17 in good health. Source material: blood.

The CDR3 DNA follows: TGTGCCAGCAGTTACTCGATATCTGAGGGCTACACCTTC. As protein: CASSYSISEGYTF. J is TRBJ1-2 and V is TRBV6-6; D ambiguous. The CDR3 sequence is 13 residues long. The V end lost 0 bases, the J end lost 8 bases, and 10 bases lay between the germline ends. Germline V gives CDR1 MNHNY, CDR2 SVGAGI (reference sequence).